The 5 T cell receptor beta chains below were found in one sample sequenced in a study of CD8+ T cells in alopecia areata. In alopecia areata patients, both lesional scalp punch biopsies and peripheral blood were collected. RNA was extracted and reverse transcribed into cDNA as the sequencing template. This table comes from immunoSEQ multiplex PCR, and its TCRdb copy is limited to in-frame clones, with some not included. The repertoire holds 7,000 to 7,500 clones, about two thirds seen once, with 15% to 20% in the top ten. Sequencing was performed on skin, taken at week 0. The receptor source for this set is a human donor with alopecia areata.

This clone was detected a few times. The chain joins TRBV5-1 to TRBJ1-1, with D uncertain. Per germline, CDR1 SGHRS and CDR2 YFSETQ. Trimming shortened V by 5 bases and J by 3 bases, and 5 bases separated the two germline ends. The CDR3 runs to 11 residues. This CDR3 is CASRSHTEAFF. CDR3 sequence (DNA): TGCGCCAGCAGGTCTCACACTGAAGCTTTCTTT.

This chain joins TRBV4-2 and TRBJ2-7; D may correspond to TRBD1 or TRBD2 (5 bases each). Germline-derived CDR1 and CDR2 are LGHNA and YNFKEQ. The CDR3 is 16 residues long. Trimming shortened V by 5 bases and J by 0 bases, and 17 bases separated the two germline ends. The chain's CDR3 is CASSSLGTHSSYEQYF. CDR3 nucleotides: TGTGCCAGCAGCTCCCTCGGGACCCACAGCTCCTACGAGCAGTACTTC.

DNA of the CDR3: TGTGCCAGTAGTATAGGCCGACTAGCGGGGGGTTTTAACAATGAGCAGTTCTTC. Translating gives CASSIGRLAGGFNNEQFF. The chain carries TRBV19 and TRBJ2-1; 13 bases agree with TRBD2. This CDR3 is built from 18 residues. Germline V gene data show CDR1 as LNHDA and CDR2 as SQIVND (reference sequence). The V and J ends lost 1 base and 5 bases, in that order; junction bases with no gene match: 8.

The chain uses TRBV28 and TRBJ2-3; D remains unclear. This CDR3 has 16 residues. Germline assignment: CDR1 MDHEN and CDR2 SYDVKM. Trimming removed 6 bases from V and 4 bases from J, with 20 bases in between. CDR3 sequence reads: CASRPGPPHFPDTQYF. As DNA, the CDR3 is TGTGCCAGCAGGCCTGGCCCCCCCCATTTCCCAGATACGCAGTATTTT.

This clone was seen a single time. The chain is built from TRBV7-6 and TRBJ1-6; 7 nucleotides agree with TRBD1. The CDR3 loop spans 14 amino acids. Trimming removed 6 bases from V and 5 bases from J; junction bases left unmatched: 4. Germline CDR1 reads SGHVS; CDR2 reads FNYEAQ. The CDR3 DNA is TGTGCCAGCAGGCCCGGGACAGATAATTCACCCCTCCACTTT. As protein: CASRPGTDNSPLHF.